The rows below give T cell receptor beta chains drawn from one sample of a study of blood T cell repertoires in COVID-19. Clones were sequenced by immunoSEQ multiplex PCR, and TCRdb holds only the in-frame ones, with some missing. The sample consists of about 300,000 clones, about 90% of them appearing once. The sequencing sample was made of peripheral blood. These receptors were taken from a woman in her 30s with COVID-19, enrolled during active disease. Both conserved end residues are part of each CDR3. A D gene is named only where the DNA matches it firmly. Expanded clones are given a class, and other clones once, few, many or no size at all.

size,V,J,D,DNA,CDR3
NA,TRBV5-4,TRBJ1-2,TRBD1,TGTGCCAGCAGCTCCGACAGGGCCCAAGATGGCTACACCTTC,CASSSDRAQDGYTF
NA,TRBV7-2,TRBJ2-3,NA,TGTGCCAGCAGGGGGCAAGATACGCAGTATTTT,CASRGQDTQYF
once,TRBV2,TRBJ2-7,TRBD2,TGTGCCTCCAGACTAGCGGGGGCCCTAAGGGGTGAGCAGTACTTC,CASRLAGALRGEQYF
NA,TRBV3-1/TRBV3-2,TRBJ2-5,TRBD2,TGTGCCAGCAGCCTTATCGGGGGGGCCTCCGAGACCCAGTACTTC,CASSLIGGASETQYF
NA,TRBV6-2/TRBV6-3,TRBJ1-1,TRBD1,TGTGCCAGCAGTTATGGGGACAGGGACACTGAAGCTTTCTTT,CASSYGDRDTEAFF
NA,TRBV14,TRBJ2-3,TRBD2,TGTGCCAGCAGCCTGCGGGGGGGCTTTGCAGATACGCAGTATTTT,CASSLRGGFADTQYF
NA,TRBV28,TRBJ1-5,NA,TGTGCCAGCAGTTTATTTGCGGGGAGTCAGCCCCAGCATTTT,CASSLFAGSQPQHF
NA,TRBV6-1,TRBJ1-5,NA,TGTGCCAGCAGTGACGGGGGTAGCAATCAGCCCCAGCATTTT,CASSDGGSNQPQHF
once,TRBV28,TRBJ2-5,NA,TGTGCCAGCAGTTTAGAAGGCAGGGGGGAAAAAGAGACCCAGTACTTC,CASSLEGRGEKETQYF
NA,TRBV7-3,TRBJ1-2,TRBD1,TGTGCCAGCAGCTTAGATCCAGGGGGCCAGATCTATGGCTACACCTTC,CASSLDPGGQIYGYTF
NA,TRBV6-5,TRBJ2-1,TRBD2,TGTGCCAGCAGTTACGCGGGGGGCCACAATGAGCAGTTCTTC,CASSYAGGHNEQFF
few,TRBV6-2/TRBV6-3,TRBJ1-1,TRBD1,TGTGCCAGCAGTTACTGGCCCGGACAGGGTTATGGTGAAGCTTTCTTT,CASSYWPGQGYGEAFF
NA,TRBV7-2,TRBJ2-1,NA,TGTGCCAGCAGCTTCCGACTAGGCGAGCAGTTCTTC,CASSFRLGEQFF
NA,TRBV3-1/TRBV3-2,TRBJ1-1,TRBD1,TGTGCCAGCAGCCGCGACAGGGTGGGCACTGAAGCTTTCTTT,CASSRDRVGTEAFF
NA,TRBV6-5,TRBJ1-4,NA,TGTGCCAGCGGACCACAGGTTAATGAAAAACTGTTTTTT,CASGPQVNEKLFF
NA,TRBV5-1,TRBJ2-1,NA,TGCGCCAGCAGCGACAACTACAATGAGCAGTTCTTC,CASSDNYNEQFF